Sequencing of this T cell receptor beta chain was carried out in a study of blood T cell repertoires in COVID-19. About the study: Acute-phase and convalescent COVID-19 samples originated in the United States, Italy and Spain. PBMCs, B-cell-depleted T cells, or T cells provided the cDNA or gDNA that made up the material.

The CDR3 spans 13 residues. CDR1 is ENHRY, CDR2 SYGVKD, per germline. V was clipped by 3 bases and J by 4 bases, with 9 bases between them. Original data processing: It was from reference gene primer amplification that nucleated cell counts were estimated. Some clones are missing from TCRdb's copy, which holds only in-frame ones; the method was immunoSEQ multiplex PCR. The V and J calls and clone size come from that table; D and trimming were worked out from the DNA. The table shows 200,000 to 250,000 clones, with just under 90% occurring only once. Exposed participants came across a COVID-19 case within 2 weeks before study entry.

The material sequenced was PBMCs or T cells enriched from blood (not recorded which). The receptor was derived from a man in his fifties who had been exposed to COVID-19. The chain has TRBV10-3 and TRBJ1-2; D unresolved. CDR3 sequence reads: CAISEPASYGYTF. As DNA, the CDR3 is TGTGCCATCAGTGAACCCGCGTCCTATGGCTACACCTTC.